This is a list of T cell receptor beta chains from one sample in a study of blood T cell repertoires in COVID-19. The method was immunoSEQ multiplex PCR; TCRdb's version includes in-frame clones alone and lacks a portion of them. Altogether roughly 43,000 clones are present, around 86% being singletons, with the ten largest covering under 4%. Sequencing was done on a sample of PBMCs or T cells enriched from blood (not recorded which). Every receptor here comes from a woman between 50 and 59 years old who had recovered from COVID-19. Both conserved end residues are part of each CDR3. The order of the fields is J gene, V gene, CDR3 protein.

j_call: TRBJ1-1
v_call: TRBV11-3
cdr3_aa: CASSSQEDTEAFF

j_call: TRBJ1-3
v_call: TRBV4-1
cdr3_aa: CASSQSGLNTIYF

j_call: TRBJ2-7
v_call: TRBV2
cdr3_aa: CASSRVPYEQYF

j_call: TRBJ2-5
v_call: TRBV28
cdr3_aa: CAAKGAAKGQETQYF

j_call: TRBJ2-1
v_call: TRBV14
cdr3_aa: CASSPPRGTSVYEQFF

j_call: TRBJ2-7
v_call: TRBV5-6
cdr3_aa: CASSPLRAGVLEQYF

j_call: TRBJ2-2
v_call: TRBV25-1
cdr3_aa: CASSETSGGTGELFF

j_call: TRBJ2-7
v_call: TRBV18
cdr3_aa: CASSPRIEGQAYEQYF

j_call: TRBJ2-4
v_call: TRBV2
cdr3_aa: CASPTGARPHIQYF

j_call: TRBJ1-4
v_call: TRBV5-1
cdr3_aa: CASSPTGSTNEKLFF

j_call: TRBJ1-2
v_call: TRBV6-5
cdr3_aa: CASRPTGGAGGYTF

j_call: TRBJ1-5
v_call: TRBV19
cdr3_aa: CASSMDKIQGSLNQPQHF

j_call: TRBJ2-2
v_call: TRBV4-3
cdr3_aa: CASSGGTDNTGELFF

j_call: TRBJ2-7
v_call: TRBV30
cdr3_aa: CAWSRQGLRYEQYF

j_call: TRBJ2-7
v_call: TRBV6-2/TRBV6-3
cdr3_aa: CASSSDRAYEQYF

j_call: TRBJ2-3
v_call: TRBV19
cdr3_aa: CASSIGQGGPDTQYF

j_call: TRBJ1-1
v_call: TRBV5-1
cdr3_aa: CASSFTGGSYTEAFF

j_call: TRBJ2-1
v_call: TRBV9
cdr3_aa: CASSVDPSGRLSNEQFF

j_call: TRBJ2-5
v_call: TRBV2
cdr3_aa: CASGWQTQYF

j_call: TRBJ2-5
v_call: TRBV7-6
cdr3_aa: CASSTLAGQETQYF

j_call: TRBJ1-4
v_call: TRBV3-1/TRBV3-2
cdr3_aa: CASSPGEGLGEKLFF

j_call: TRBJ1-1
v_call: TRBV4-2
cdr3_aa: CASSQDLETGEAFF

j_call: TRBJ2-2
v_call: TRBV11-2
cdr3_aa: CASSSGLAGTGELFF

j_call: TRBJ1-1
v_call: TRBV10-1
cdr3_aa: CASSPDRGEAFF

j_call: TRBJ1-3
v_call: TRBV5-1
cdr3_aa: CASSLGAFGPGNTIYF

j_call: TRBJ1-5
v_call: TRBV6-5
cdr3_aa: CASTWTGGNQPQHF

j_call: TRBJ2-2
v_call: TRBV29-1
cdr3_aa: CSVERQTGGGELFF

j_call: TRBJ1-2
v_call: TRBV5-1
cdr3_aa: CASSERTANYGYTF

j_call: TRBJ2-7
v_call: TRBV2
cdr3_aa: CASSDPGRGKHEQYF

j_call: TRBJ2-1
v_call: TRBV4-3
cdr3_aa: CASSQEEGSGSEQFF

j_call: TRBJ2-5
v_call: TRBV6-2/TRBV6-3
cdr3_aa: CASSYSEKETQYF

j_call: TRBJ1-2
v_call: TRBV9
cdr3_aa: CASSVSGQDPYGYTF

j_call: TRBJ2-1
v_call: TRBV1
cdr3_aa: CTSSHNRRRGSYNEQFF

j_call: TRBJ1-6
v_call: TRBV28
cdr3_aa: CASSGPGQGRFGSPLHF